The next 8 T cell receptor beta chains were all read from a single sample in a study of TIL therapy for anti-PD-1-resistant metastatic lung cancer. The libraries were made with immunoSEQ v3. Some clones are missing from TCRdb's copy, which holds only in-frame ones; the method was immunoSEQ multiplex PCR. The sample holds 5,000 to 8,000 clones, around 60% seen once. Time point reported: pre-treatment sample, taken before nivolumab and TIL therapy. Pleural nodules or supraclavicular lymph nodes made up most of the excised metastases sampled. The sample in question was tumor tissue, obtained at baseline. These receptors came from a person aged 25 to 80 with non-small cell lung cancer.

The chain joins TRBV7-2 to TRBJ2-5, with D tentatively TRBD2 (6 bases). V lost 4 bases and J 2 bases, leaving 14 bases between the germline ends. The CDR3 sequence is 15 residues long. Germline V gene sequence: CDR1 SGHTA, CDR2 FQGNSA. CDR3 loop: CASSSPQGGQETQYF. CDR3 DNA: TGTGCCAGCAGCTCCCCTCAGGGAGGTCAAGAGACCCAGTACTTC.

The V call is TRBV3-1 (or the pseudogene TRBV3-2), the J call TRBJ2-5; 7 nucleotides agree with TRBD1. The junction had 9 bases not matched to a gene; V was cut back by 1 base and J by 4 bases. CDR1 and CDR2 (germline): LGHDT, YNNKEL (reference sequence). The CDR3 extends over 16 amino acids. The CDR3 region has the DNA TGTGCCAGCAGCCAAGGGGGAAGGGGGCTGGGAGAGACCCAGTACTTC. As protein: CASSQGGRGLGETQYF.

The CDR3 sequence: CATRTGSDTGELFF. CDR3 nucleotides: TGTGCCACCAGGACAGGGTCCGACACCGGGGAGCTGTTTTTT. The rearrangement joins TRBV24-1 to TRBJ2-2, with 7 nucleotides matching TRBD1. The CDR3 contains 14 residues. CDR1 is KGHDR, CDR2 SFDVKD, per germline. The V and J ends lost 7 bases and 3 bases, in that order; junction bases with no gene match: 4.

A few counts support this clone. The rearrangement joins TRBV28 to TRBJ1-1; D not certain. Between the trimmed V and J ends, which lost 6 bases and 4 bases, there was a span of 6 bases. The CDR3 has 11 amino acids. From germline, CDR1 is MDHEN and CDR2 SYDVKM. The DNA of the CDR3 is TGTGCCAGCAGGACTTCCACTGAAGCTTTCTTT. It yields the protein CASRTSTEAFF.

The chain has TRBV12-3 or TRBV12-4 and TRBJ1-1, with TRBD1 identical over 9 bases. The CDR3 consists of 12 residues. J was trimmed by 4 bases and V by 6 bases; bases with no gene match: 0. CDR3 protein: CASRTGGTEAFF. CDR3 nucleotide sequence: TGTGCCAGCAGGACAGGGGGCACTGAAGCTTTCTTT.

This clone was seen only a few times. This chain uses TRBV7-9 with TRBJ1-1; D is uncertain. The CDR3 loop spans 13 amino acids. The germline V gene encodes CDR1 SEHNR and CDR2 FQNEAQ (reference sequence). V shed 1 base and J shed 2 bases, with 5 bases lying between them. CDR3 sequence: CASSLVPNTEAFF. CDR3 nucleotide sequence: TGTGCCAGCAGCTTAGTCCCCAACACTGAAGCTTTCTTT.

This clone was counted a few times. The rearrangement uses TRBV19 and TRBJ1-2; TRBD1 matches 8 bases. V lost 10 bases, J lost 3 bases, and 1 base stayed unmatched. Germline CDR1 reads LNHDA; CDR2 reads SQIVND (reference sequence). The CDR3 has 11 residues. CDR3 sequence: CATGQDYGYTF. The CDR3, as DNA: TGTGCCACGGGACAGGACTATGGCTACACCTTC.

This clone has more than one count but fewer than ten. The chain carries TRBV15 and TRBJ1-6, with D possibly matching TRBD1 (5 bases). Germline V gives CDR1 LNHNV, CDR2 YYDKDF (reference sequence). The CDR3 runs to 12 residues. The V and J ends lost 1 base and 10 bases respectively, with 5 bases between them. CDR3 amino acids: CATSRGGSPLHF. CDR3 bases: TGTGCCACCAGCAGAGGGGGCTCACCCCTCCACTTT.